These T cell receptor beta chains were read from a single sample in a study of cytomegalovirus exposure and HLA in healthy donors. Some clones are missing from TCRdb's copy, which holds only in-frame ones; the method was immunoSEQ multiplex PCR. The sample shows tens of thousands of clones, over 70% of them seen only once. The sample comprised PBMCs. The receptor set was obtained from a man aged 45-65 years in good health and CMV-seropositive. CDR3s include the opening cysteine and the closing phenylalanine or tryptophan. The order of the fields is V gene, D gene, J gene, CDR3 protein. A D gene is named only where the DNA matches it firmly.

V gene: TRBV6-4
D gene: TRBD1
J gene: TRBJ1-2
CDR3 protein: CASNSDRRPHGYTF

V gene: TRBV6-1
D gene: .
J gene: TRBJ2-6
CDR3 protein: CASSPTRGANVLTF

V gene: TRBV5-1
D gene: .
J gene: TRBJ2-3
CDR3 protein: CASSLVRDQSGDTQYF

V gene: TRBV25-1
D gene: .
J gene: TRBJ2-3
CDR3 protein: CASSEWVGDTDTQYF

V gene: TRBV9
D gene: TRBD1
J gene: TRBJ1-3
CDR3 protein: CASSAGQATGNTIYF

V gene: TRBV7-6
D gene: .
J gene: TRBJ1-4
CDR3 protein: CASSPPTPSNEKLFF

V gene: TRBV7-9
D gene: TRBD1
J gene: TRBJ2-1
CDR3 protein: CSSSDGQEHNEQFF

V gene: TRBV5-1
D gene: TRBD1
J gene: TRBJ1-2
CDR3 protein: CASSSRPGQGGGYTF

V gene: TRBV2
D gene: .
J gene: TRBJ1-5
CDR3 protein: CASRVGGAGSNQPQHF

V gene: TRBV5-1
D gene: TRBD2
J gene: TRBJ2-3
CDR3 protein: CASRPLADTDTQYF

V gene: TRBV19
D gene: TRBD1
J gene: TRBJ1-5
CDR3 protein: CASSLRQGGNQPQHF

V gene: TRBV5-1
D gene: TRBD1
J gene: TRBJ2-2
CDR3 protein: CASSVGTGTTAGELFF

V gene: TRBV12-5
D gene: .
J gene: TRBJ1-4
CDR3 protein: CASRGDNEKLFF

V gene: TRBV7-2
D gene: .
J gene: TRBJ1-3
CDR3 protein: CASSRARARNTIYF

V gene: TRBV7-2
D gene: .
J gene: TRBJ2-3
CDR3 protein: CASSMTRDTQYF

V gene: TRBV9
D gene: .
J gene: TRBJ2-3
CDR3 protein: CASTEGAGRTDTQYF

V gene: TRBV4-3
D gene: .
J gene: TRBJ2-3
CDR3 protein: CASSQDARAGTDTQYF

V gene: TRBV2
D gene: .
J gene: TRBJ1-5
CDR3 protein: CASRGIRNQPQHF

V gene: TRBV6-6
D gene: TRBD1
J gene: TRBJ1-1
CDR3 protein: CASSLTGLTEAFF

V gene: TRBV29-1
D gene: .
J gene: TRBJ1-3
CDR3 protein: CSVAVLSGNTIYF

V gene: TRBV19
D gene: TRBD1
J gene: TRBJ1-2
CDR3 protein: CASSIWDRELGGYTF

V gene: TRBV6-6
D gene: TRBD2
J gene: TRBJ2-2
CDR3 protein: CASSSGTTTGELFF

V gene: TRBV6-5
D gene: TRBD2
J gene: TRBJ2-7
CDR3 protein: CASSYLRSGRAYEQYF

V gene: TRBV7-9
D gene: TRBD1
J gene: TRBJ2-7
CDR3 protein: CASSADRDPYEQYF

V gene: TRBV27
D gene: .
J gene: TRBJ1-1
CDR3 protein: CASSFLGRDTEAFF

V gene: TRBV30
D gene: TRBD1
J gene: TRBJ1-2
CDR3 protein: CAWWDRASYGYTF

V gene: TRBV2
D gene: TRBD2
J gene: TRBJ2-7
CDR3 protein: CASSTSGRYEQYF

V gene: TRBV6-1
D gene: .
J gene: TRBJ1-1
CDR3 protein: CASSEKRTNTEAFF

V gene: TRBV5-6
D gene: TRBD1
J gene: TRBJ1-3
CDR3 protein: CASSLIDRGPVGNTIYF

V gene: TRBV4-1
D gene: TRBD1
J gene: TRBJ1-5
CDR3 protein: CASSQVRGTGERQPQHF

V gene: TRBV21-1
D gene: .
J gene: TRBJ2-2
CDR3 protein: CASSITGTHPDVDTGELFF

V gene: TRBV28
D gene: .
J gene: TRBJ2-7
CDR3 protein: CASMATTYEQYF

V gene: TRBV2
D gene: .
J gene: TRBJ1-1
CDR3 protein: CASSARGIENTEAFF

V gene: TRBV21-1
D gene: .
J gene: TRBJ2-7
CDR3 protein: CASHRPTYEQYF

V gene: TRBV1
D gene: .
J gene: TRBJ1-5
CDR3 protein: CTSSQRIIMRQPQHF

V gene: TRBV27
D gene: TRBD2
J gene: TRBJ2-1
CDR3 protein: CASSLNPGGNEQFF

V gene: TRBV6-1
D gene: TRBD1
J gene: TRBJ2-7
CDR3 protein: CASSARNADRGSEQYF

V gene: TRBV5-4
D gene: .
J gene: TRBJ2-1
CDR3 protein: CASSPDFSSYNEQFF

V gene: TRBV7-9
D gene: .
J gene: TRBJ1-2
CDR3 protein: CASSLASGDGYTF